The 31 T cell receptor beta chains in this list originate from one sample, sequenced in a study of shared clonotypes between healthy human individuals. Terminally differentiated effector memory CD45RA+ cells were left out of the naive CD8 fraction, which was CD45RO-negative and positively selected for CCR7. Profiling relied on immunoSEQ multiplex PCR, and the TCRdb table lists in-frame clones only, not all of them. The table lists a few million clones, 80% to 95% of them singletons. The sample was naive CD8+ T cells from PBMCs. These receptors were obtained from a young man in good health. Some clones in this sample may be carry-over from other donors' samples.

V and J are TRBV29-1 and TRBJ2-1; possibly TRBD2 for D (5 bases). This CDR3 has 15 amino acids. With 5 bases removed from V and 0 bases from J, the gap between germline ends came to 14 bases. Germline V CDR1 and CDR2: SQVTM, ANQGSEA. Here the CDR3 reads CSVWYWESSYNEQFF. The CDR3 DNA is TGCAGCGTTTGGTATTGGGAGAGCTCCTACAATGAGCAGTTCTTC.

The chain uses TRBV27 and TRBJ2-1, with D possibly TRBD1 on 6 matching bases. V was shortened by 6 bases and J by 9 bases, with 9 bases between the two germline ends. The CDR3 loop spans 11 amino acids. In germline, CDR1 is MNHEY, CDR2 SMNVEV (reference sequence). The CDR3 sequence is CASRWGPEQFF. The CDR3 nucleotides are TGTGCCAGCAGATGGGGGCCTGAGCAGTTCTTC.

V gene TRBV6-5 combines with J gene TRBJ2-3; D ambiguous. This CDR3 is 11 amino acids long. Trimming left V 2 bases short and J 4 bases short, with 1 base between. Germline loops: CDR1 MNHEY, CDR2 SVGAGI. CDR3: CASSYADTQYF. The DNA of the CDR3 is TGTGCCAGCAGTTACGCAGATACGCAGTATTTT.

The chain joins TRBV5-1 to TRBJ1-5; possibly TRBD1 for D (6 bases). CDR1 and CDR2 from the germline V gene are SGHRS and YFSETQ. Trimming left V 0 bases short and J 0 bases short, with 16 bases between. The CDR3 loop spans 18 amino acids. The CDR3 nucleotides are TGCGCCAGCAGCTTGGCCCCGAACAGGGACAATAGCAATCAGCCCCAGCATTTT. Encoded protein: CASSLAPNRDNSNQPQHF.

Only a few counts were recorded for this clone. CDR3 nucleotide sequence: TGTGCCAGCAGTGATTTCCCAACGGGGACTGAAGCTTTCTTT. Its protein is CASSDFPTGTEAFF. The rearrangement joins TRBV2 to TRBJ1-1; D is unresolved. V lost 3 bases and J 5 bases, leaving 13 bases between the germline ends. The CDR3 totals 14 residues. Germline CDR1 and CDR2: SNHLY and FYNNEI.

The chain uses TRBV13 and TRBJ2-7; no definite D call. The CDR3 has 13 residues. The V end was cut by 2 bases, the J end by 3 bases, with 8 bases between. From germline, CDR1 is PRHDT and CDR2 FYEKMQ (reference sequence). The chain's CDR3 is CASSLNSLYEQYF. CDR3 coding DNA: TGTGCCAGCAGCTTAAATTCTCTCTACGAGCAGTACTTC.

As to this clone: Other nucleotide sequences in the sample specify the same CDR3. This chain joins TRBV19 and TRBJ2-1; 8 bases line up with TRBD2. This CDR3 region has 16 residues. V shed 1 base, J shed 1 base, and the junction held 3 bases outside the gene matches. CDR1 LNHDA and CDR2 SQIVND come from the germline V gene (reference sequence). CDR3 bases: TGTGCCAGTAGTATAGGGAGCGGGGGATCCTACAATGAGCAGTTCTTC. Protein sequence: CASSIGSGGSYNEQFF.

This clone was seen only once. This rearrangement joins TRBV28 to TRBJ1-2; tentatively, D is TRBD1 (6 bases). The CDR3 has 17 residues. V lost 2 bases to trimming and J lost 2 bases, with 18 bases between them. The germline V gene encodes CDR1 MDHEN and CDR2 SYDVKM. The CDR3 DNA is TGTGCCAGCAGTTTACCATTCGACAGGTTTCCAAACTATGGCTACACCTTC. Protein product: CASSLPFDRFPNYGYTF.

This chain connects TRBV7-9 to TRBJ2-3, with 11 bases lining up with TRBD2. This CDR3 has 16 residues. After removal of 3 bases from V and 6 bases from J, the junction contained 8 bases not matched to a gene. Germline CDR1 is SEHNR and CDR2 is FQNEAQ (reference sequence). In nucleotides, the CDR3 is TGTGCCAGCAGCTTTGGGACTAGCGGACCATACGATACGCAGTATTTT. Its protein is CASSFGTSGPYDTQYF.

The chain employs TRBV19 and TRBJ2-7; 11 bases map to TRBD2. The trim removed 6 bases at V and 0 bases at J, leaving 7 bases unmatched. The CDR3 covers 16 residues. Germline assignment: CDR1 LNHDA and CDR2 SQIVND (reference sequence). This CDR3 reads CASSPTSGDLSYEQYF. The CDR3 nucleotides read TGTGCCAGTAGCCCGACTAGCGGGGATCTCTCCTACGAGCAGTACTTC.

The chain employs TRBV19 and TRBJ1-1; 8 bases match TRBD1. In germline, CDR1 is LNHDA, CDR2 SQIVND (reference sequence). The CDR3 runs to 18 residues. Trimming cost V 0 bases and J 0 bases; bases outside gene matches: 9. As DNA, the CDR3 is TGTGCCAGTAGTATAGATTTAGACAGGGGTGGTGTGAACACTGAAGCTTTCTTT. Translating it yields CASSIDLDRGGVNTEAFF.

The J gene is TRBJ1-2, the V gene TRBV4-1; D not certain. The germline V gene encodes CDR1 MGHRA and CDR2 YSYEKL. V was trimmed by 0 bases and J by 2 bases, leaving 10 bases between them. The CDR3 runs to 15 residues. This chain's CDR3 is CASSQDAPDNYGYTF. CDR3 bases: TGCGCCAGCAGCCAAGATGCCCCAGACAACTATGGCTACACCTTC.

The chain is built from TRBV28 and TRBJ1-4, with 10 bases lining up with TRBD1. Germline trimming cut 1 base from V and 6 bases from J; bases unmatched to any gene: 2. The germline gives CDR1 MDHEN, CDR2 SYDVKM. The CDR3 length is 15 residues. The CDR3 DNA sequence: TGTGCCAGCAGTTTATTGGGGACAGGGGATGAAAAACTGTTTTTT. Protein: CASSLLGTGDEKLFF.

The rearrangement uses TRBV28 and TRBJ1-4; TRBD1 aligns across 7 bases. V dropped 6 bases and J dropped 8; count of bases not matched to a gene: 9. Germline V gene sequence: CDR1 MDHEN, CDR2 SYDVKM. The CDR3 is 14 amino acids. The DNA for the CDR3 is TGTGCCAGCAGGTCAACAGGGGCGGGGGAAAAACTGTTTTTT. Translated: CASRSTGAGEKLFF. The entire variable domain, with the rest obtained from reference TRBV28 and TRBJ1-4, is as follows: DVKVTQSSRYLVKRTGEKVFLECVQDMDHENMFWYRQDPGLGLRLIYFSYDVKMKEKGDIPEGYSVSREKKERFSLILESASTNQTSMYLCASRSTGAGEKLFFGSGTQLSVL.

This chain connects TRBV7-9 to TRBJ1-6; D not resolved. The CDR3 is made up of 15 amino acids. The germline CDR1 and CDR2 sequences are SEHNR and FQNEAQ (reference sequence). Trimming removed 5 bases from V and 8 bases from J, with 16 bases in between. The CDR3 region has the DNA TGTGCCAGCAGCCGCGGAGGGAATTCTCATTCACCCCTCCACTTT. As protein: CASSRGGNSHSPLHF.

This clone was seen once. The V gene is TRBV7-2, the J gene TRBJ2-1; 10 bases line up with TRBD2. Looked up from germline, CDR1 is SGHTA and CDR2 is FQGNSA. CDR3 size: 15 residues. The V segment lost 1 base and the J segment 5 bases; nucleotides outside the gene matches: 2. CDR3 DNA: TGTGCCAGCAGCTTAGTAGCGGGAGGCAACAATGAGCAGTTCTTC. It codes for CASSLVAGGNNEQFF. Filled out from reference TRBV7-2 and TRBJ2-1, the complete variable domain reads GAGVSQSPSNKVTEKGKDVELRCDPISGHTALYWYRQSLGQGLEFLIYFQGNSAPDKSGLPSDRFSAERTGGSVSTLTIQRTQQEDSAVYLCASSLVAGGNNEQFFGPGTRLTVL.

This chain connects TRBV10-2 to TRBJ1-1; TRBD1 aligns across 7 bases. From germline, CDR1 is WSHSY and CDR2 SAAADI. The J segment lost 1 base and the V segment lost 3 bases, leaving 2 bases of the junction unmatched. There are 14 residues in the CDR3. The DNA of the CDR3 is TGCGCCAGCAGTGACCGGGACAGGAACACTGAAGCTTTCTTT. Translation gives CASSDRDRNTEAFF.

The chain recombines TRBV5-4 with TRBJ2-2, with 9 bases fitting TRBD1. Trimming cost V 2 bases and J 3 bases; bases outside gene matches: 5. The length of the CDR3 is 16 residues. Germline V gene sequence: CDR1 SGHNT, CDR2 YYREEE (reference sequence). For the CDR3, the DNA is TGTGCCAGCAGCTTTGCGTGGGACAGGGACACCGGGGAGCTGTTTTTT. It yields the protein CASSFAWDRDTGELFF.

Concerning this clone: One end of the junction is discordant with germline, which a read error may explain. The genes are TRBV7-9 and TRBJ2-7; TRBD1 matches at 8 bases. The CDR3 has 15 residues. Germline lookup yields CDR1 SEHNR and CDR2 FQNEAQ (reference sequence). The CDR3 is CASSARDRSSYKQYF. The CDR3 DNA reads as TGTGCCAGCAGCGCACGGGACAGGAGCTCCTACAAGCAGTACTTC.

V is TRBV5-4 and J is TRBJ2-7, with TRBD2 matching over 7 bases. V lost 0 bases and J lost 3; bases outside the gene matches: 9. The V gene's germline CDR1 is SGHNT and CDR2 YYREEE (reference sequence). This CDR3 contains 16 residues. CDR3 region: CASSLGPSGKSYEQYF. CDR3 nucleotides: TGTGCCAGCAGCTTGGGGCCTAGCGGAAAGAGCTACGAGCAGTACTTC. Drawing the rest from reference TRBV5-4 and TRBJ2-7, the complete variable domain is ETGVTQSPTHLIKTRGQQVTLRCSSQSGHNTVSWYQQALGQGPQFIFQYYREEENGRGNFPPRFSGLQFPNYSSELNVNALELDDSALYLCASSLGPSGKSYEQYFGPGTRLTVT.

This clone was seen only once. V is TRBV5-1 and J is TRBJ2-7; 12 positions agree with TRBD1. The V and J ends lost 0 bases and 3 bases, in that order; junction bases with no gene match: 4. The CDR3 length is 16 residues. Germline loops: CDR1 SGHRS, CDR2 YFSETQ. DNA for the CDR3: TGCGCCAGCAGCTTGGGGGACAGGGGGCTCCACTACGAGCAGTACTTC. Encoded protein: CASSLGDRGLHYEQYF.

This chain connects TRBV21-1 to TRBJ2-5. TRBV21-1 is a pseudogene segment. The CDR3 loop spans 15 amino acids. CDR3: CASSKRDGDQETQYF. In nucleotides, the CDR3 is TGTGCCAGCAGCAAAAGGGACGGTGACCAAGAGACCCAGTACTTC.

This sequence joins TRBV6-5 and TRBJ2-7; TRBD2 aligns across 12 bases. V dropped 6 bases and J dropped 3; count of bases not matched to a gene: 6. Looked up from germline, CDR1 is MNHEY and CDR2 is SVGAGI. The CDR3 totals 15 residues. The chain's CDR3 is CASRPLAGGHYEQYF. CDR3 in DNA: TGTGCCAGCAGGCCCCTAGCGGGAGGGCACTACGAGCAGTACTTC.

The chain joins TRBV4-1 to TRBJ2-5; maybe TRBD2 (5 bases). CDR1 and CDR2 (germline): MGHRA, YSYEKL. The CDR3 is 15 residues long. V was pared by 0 bases and J by 1 base, with 9 bases between. In DNA, the CDR3 is TGCGCCAGCAGCCAAGATTGGAGGTCCCAAGAGACCCAGTACTTC. Translation: CASSQDWRSQETQYF.

This chain links TRBV28 with TRBJ2-7, with TRBD2 matching over 8 bases. The germline V gene has CDR1 MDHEN and CDR2 SYDVKM. The CDR3 loop spans 16 amino acids. V shed 8 bases, J shed 3 bases, and the junction held 15 bases outside the gene matches. CDR3 amino acids: CASQGSRLAGIYEQYF. The CDR3, as DNA: TGTGCCAGCCAAGGCTCGAGGCTAGCGGGTATCTACGAGCAGTACTTC.

Notes on this clone: This sample also contains other DNA sequences that code for the same CDR3. The chain joins TRBV7-9 to TRBJ2-7; D possibly uses TRBD1 or TRBD2 (5 bases each). The V gene's germline CDR1 is SEHNR and CDR2 FQNEAQ (reference sequence). The CDR3 runs to 14 residues. V was cut by 5 bases and J by 2 bases, with 13 bases left in between. In nucleotides, the CDR3 is TGTGCCAGCAGCCCCCGGGACCAAACCTACGAGCAGTACTTC. Translating it yields CASSPRDQTYEQYF.

The V gene is TRBV20-1, the J gene TRBJ1-2; D not resolved. This CDR3 has 11 amino acids. The V and J ends lost 5 bases and 4 bases respectively, with 8 bases between them. Germline CDR1 reads DFQATT; CDR2 reads SNEGSKA (reference sequence). The CDR3 is CSAYGVYGYTF. CDR3 bases: TGCAGTGCTTACGGGGTCTATGGCTACACCTTC.

The chain combines TRBV19 with TRBJ1-2, with 8 bases aligning to TRBD1. The germline gives CDR1 LNHDA, CDR2 SQIVND (reference sequence). The CDR3 extends over 17 amino acids. Germline trimming cut 5 bases from V and 4 bases from J; bases unmatched to any gene: 15. The CDR3 region is CASSAQGAGTALYGYTF. The DNA of the CDR3 is TGTGCCAGTAGTGCCCAGGGGGCGGGGACGGCGCTCTATGGCTACACCTTC. The full variable domain, rest sourced from reference TRBV19 and TRBJ1-2, is DGGITQSPKYLFRKEGQNVTLSCEQNLNHDAMYWYRQDPGQGLRLIYYSQIVNDFQKGDIAEGYSVSREKKESFPLTVTSAQKNPTAFYLCASSAQGAGTALYGYTFGSGTRLTVV.

The chain employs TRBV7-9 and TRBJ2-7, with D unclear. Trimming removed 5 bases from V and 0 bases from J, with 14 bases in between. Per the germline V gene, CDR1 is SEHNR and CDR2 is FQNEAQ (reference sequence). This CDR3 has 15 amino acids. The CDR3, as DNA: TGTGCCAGCAGCCCGCCCACGACCAGCTCCTACGAGCAGTACTTC. It codes for CASSPPTTSSYEQYF.

The chain carries TRBV27 and TRBJ1-3; a weak D match, TRBD1 (6 bases). With 4 bases removed from V and 4 bases from J, the gap between germline ends came to 11 bases. The CDR3 extends over 14 amino acids. Germline V gives CDR1 MNHEY, CDR2 SMNVEV (reference sequence). The CDR3 DNA reads as TGTGCCAGCAGTTCAAGGACAGAAGGAAACACCATATATTTT. Amino acids: CASSSRTEGNTIYF.

The rearrangement uses TRBV28 and TRBJ2-7, with no clear D. The V end was cut by 0 bases, the J end by 0 bases, with 9 bases between. The germline CDR1 and CDR2 sequences are MDHEN and SYDVKM. This CDR3 spans 15 amino acids. For the CDR3, the DNA is TGTGCCAGCAGTTTATGGCGACTGATCTCCTACGAGCAGTACTTC. It is translated as CASSLWRLISYEQYF.